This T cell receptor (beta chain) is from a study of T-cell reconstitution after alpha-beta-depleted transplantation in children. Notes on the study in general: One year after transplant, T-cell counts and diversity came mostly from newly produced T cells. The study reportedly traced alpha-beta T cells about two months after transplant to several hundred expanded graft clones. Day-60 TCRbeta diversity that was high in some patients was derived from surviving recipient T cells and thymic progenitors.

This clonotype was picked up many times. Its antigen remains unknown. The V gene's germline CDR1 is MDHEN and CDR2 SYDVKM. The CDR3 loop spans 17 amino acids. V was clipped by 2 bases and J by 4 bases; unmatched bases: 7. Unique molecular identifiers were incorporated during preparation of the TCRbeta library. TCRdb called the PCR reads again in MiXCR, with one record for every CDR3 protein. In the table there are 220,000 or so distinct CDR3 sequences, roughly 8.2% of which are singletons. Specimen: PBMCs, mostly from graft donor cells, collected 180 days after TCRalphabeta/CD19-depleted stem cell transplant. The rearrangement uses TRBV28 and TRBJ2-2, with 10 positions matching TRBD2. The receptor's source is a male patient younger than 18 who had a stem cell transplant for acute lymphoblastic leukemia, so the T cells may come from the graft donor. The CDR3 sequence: CASSLGGLAGATGELFF. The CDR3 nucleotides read TGTGCCAGCAGTTTAGGAGGTCTAGCGGGAGCCACCGGGGAGCTGTTTTTT.